Included here is one T cell receptor beta chain sequence, with context. Its specificity is not known. Use of 60 Vbeta and 13 Jbeta primers characterized the PCR. In the original workflow: Later analysis identified around 85 million unique TCR beta chains, 10 million to 12 million shared. Method: immunoSEQ multiplex PCR; TCRdb's copy keeps in-frame clones and lacks some. The D gene and trimming were derived from the DNA, and the V and J assignments and clone size from that table. Of 150,000 to 250,000 clones listed, 70% to 85% are singletons. This specimen comes from a study of cytomegalovirus exposure and HLA in healthy donors. Overall study findings and caveats: With later analysis, a missense DCLRE1C variant became linked to TCR beta V- and J-gene trimming.

The germline gives CDR1 SGHTA, CDR2 FQGNSA. This CDR3 region has 13 residues. V shed 0 bases and J shed 4 bases, with 4 bases lying between them. The specimen was PBMCs. This clonotype was sampled from a boy younger than 10 in good health and CMV-seronegative. The chain combines TRBV7-2 with TRBJ2-1; D is ambiguous. The CDR3, as DNA: TGTGCCAGCAGCTTAGCGACATACAATGAGCAGTTCTTC. It codes for CASSLATYNEQFF. Together with reference TRBV7-2 and TRBJ2-1, the CDR3 gives the full variable domain: GAGVSQSPSNKVTEKGKDVELRCDPISGHTALYWYRQSLGQGLEFLIYFQGNSAPDKSGLPSDRFSAERTGGSVSTLTIQRTQQEDSAVYLCASSLATYNEQFFGPGTRLTVL.